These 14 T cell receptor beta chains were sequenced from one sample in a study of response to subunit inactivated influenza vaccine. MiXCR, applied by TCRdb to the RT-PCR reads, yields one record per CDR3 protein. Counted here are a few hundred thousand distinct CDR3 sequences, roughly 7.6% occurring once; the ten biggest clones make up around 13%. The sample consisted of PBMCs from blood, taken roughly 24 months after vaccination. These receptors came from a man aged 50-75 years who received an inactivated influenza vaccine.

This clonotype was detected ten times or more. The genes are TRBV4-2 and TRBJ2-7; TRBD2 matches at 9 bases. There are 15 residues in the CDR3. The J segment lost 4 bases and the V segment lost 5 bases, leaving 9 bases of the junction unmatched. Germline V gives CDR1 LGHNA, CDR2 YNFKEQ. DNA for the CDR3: TGTGCCAGCAGCTACGAGGCTAGCGGGAATTACGAGCAGTACTTC. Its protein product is CASSYEASGNYEQYF.

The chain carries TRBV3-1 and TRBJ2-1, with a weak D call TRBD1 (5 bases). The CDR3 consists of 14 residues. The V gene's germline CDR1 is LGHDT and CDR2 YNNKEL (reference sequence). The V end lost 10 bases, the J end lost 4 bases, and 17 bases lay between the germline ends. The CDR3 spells CATTQGFGYNEQFF. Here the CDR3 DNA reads TGTGCCACCACGCAGGGCTTCGGTTACAATGAGCAGTTCTTC.

DNA for the CDR3: TGTGCCAGTAGTATAGATCGGCTCCCGCTCAGCAATGAGCAGTTCTTC. Its protein product is CASSIDRLPLSNEQFF. The chain recombines TRBV19 with TRBJ2-1; the D is unclear. Between the trimmed V and J ends, which lost 0 bases and 6 bases, there was a span of 15 bases. The CDR3 is 16 residues long. CDR1 LNHDA and CDR2 SQIVND come from the germline V gene (reference sequence).

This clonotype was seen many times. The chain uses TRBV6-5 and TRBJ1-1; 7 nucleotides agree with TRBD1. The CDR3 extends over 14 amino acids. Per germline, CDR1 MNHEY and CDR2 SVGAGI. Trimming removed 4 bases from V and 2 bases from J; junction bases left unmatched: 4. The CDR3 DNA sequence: TGTGCCAGCAGTTGGGGGACAGTTAACACTGAAGCTTTCTTT. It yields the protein CASSWGTVNTEAFF.

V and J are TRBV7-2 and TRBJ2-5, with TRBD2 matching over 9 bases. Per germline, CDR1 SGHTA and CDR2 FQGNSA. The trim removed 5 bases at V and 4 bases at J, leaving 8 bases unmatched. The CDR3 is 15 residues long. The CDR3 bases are TGTGCCAGCAGCCCTCAAGGACTAGCGTTAGAGACCCAGTACTTC. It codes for CASSPQGLALETQYF.

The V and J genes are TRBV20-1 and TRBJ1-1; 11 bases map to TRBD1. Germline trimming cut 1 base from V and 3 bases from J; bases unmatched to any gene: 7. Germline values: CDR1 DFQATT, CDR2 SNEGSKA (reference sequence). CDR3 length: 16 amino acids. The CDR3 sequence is CSARVRTGGWDTEAFF. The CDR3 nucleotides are TGCAGTGCTAGAGTGCGGACAGGGGGCTGGGACACTGAAGCTTTCTTT.

CDR3 amino acids: CAWSEGETQYF. The DNA for the CDR3 is TGTGCCTGGAGTGAGGGGGAGACCCAGTACTTC. The chain has TRBV30 and TRBJ2-5; TRBD1 might be the D (5 bases). The CDR3 totals 11 residues. CDR1 and CDR2 (germline): GTSNPN, SVGIG (reference sequence). V lost 1 base and J lost 5, with 5 bases in between.

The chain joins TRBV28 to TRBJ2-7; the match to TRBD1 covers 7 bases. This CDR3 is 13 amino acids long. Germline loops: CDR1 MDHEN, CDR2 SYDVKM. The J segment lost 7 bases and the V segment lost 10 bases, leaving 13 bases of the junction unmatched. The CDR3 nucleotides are TGTGCCACCGCTGGGACAGTGACGGCGGAGCAGTACTTC. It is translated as CATAGTVTAEQYF. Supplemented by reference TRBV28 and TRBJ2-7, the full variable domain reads DVKVTQSSRYLVKRTGEKVFLECVQDMDHENMFWYRQDPGLGLRLIYFSYDVKMKEKGDIPEGYSVSREKKERFSLILESASTNQTSMYLCATAGTVTAEQYFGPGTRLTVT.

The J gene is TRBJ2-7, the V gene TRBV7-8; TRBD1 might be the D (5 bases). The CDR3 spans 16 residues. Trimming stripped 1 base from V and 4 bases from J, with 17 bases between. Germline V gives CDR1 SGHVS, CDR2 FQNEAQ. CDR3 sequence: CASSLGLTGQTYEQYF. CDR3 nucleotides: TGTGCCAGCAGCTTAGGTTTAACAGGACAAACTTACGAGCAGTACTTC. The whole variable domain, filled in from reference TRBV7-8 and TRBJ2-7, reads GAGVSQSPRYKVAKRGQDVALRCDPISGHVSLFWYQQALGQGPEFLTYFQNEAQLDKSGLPSDRFFAERPEGSVSTLKIQRTQQEDSAVYLCASSLGLTGQTYEQYFGPGTRLTVT.

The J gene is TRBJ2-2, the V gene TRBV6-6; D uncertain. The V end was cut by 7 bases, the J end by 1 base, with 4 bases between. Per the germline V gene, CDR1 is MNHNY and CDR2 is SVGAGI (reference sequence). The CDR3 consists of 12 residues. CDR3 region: CASNRNTGELFF. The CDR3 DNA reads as TGTGCCAGCAATAGGAACACCGGGGAGCTGTTTTTT.

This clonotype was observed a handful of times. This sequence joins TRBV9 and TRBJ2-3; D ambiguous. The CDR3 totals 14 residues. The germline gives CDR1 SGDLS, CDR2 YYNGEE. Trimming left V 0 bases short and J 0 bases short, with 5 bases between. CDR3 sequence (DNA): TGTGCCAGCAGCGTAGCTGGTAGCACAGATACGCAGTATTTT. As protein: CASSVAGSTDTQYF.

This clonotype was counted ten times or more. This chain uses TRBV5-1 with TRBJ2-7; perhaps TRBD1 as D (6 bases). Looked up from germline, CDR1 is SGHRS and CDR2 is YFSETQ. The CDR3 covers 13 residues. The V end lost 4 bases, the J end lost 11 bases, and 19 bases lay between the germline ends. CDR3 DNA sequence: TGCGCCAGCAGCCCATCTTACAGGGCCCTGAAGTACTTC. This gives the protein CASSPSYRALKYF.

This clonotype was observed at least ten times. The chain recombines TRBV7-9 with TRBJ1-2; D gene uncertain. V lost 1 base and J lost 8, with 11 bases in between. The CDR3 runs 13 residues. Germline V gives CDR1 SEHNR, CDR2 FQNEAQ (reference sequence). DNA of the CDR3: TGTGCCAGCAGCTTAGGAGGGAGACAAGGCTACACCTTC. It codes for CASSLGGRQGYTF.

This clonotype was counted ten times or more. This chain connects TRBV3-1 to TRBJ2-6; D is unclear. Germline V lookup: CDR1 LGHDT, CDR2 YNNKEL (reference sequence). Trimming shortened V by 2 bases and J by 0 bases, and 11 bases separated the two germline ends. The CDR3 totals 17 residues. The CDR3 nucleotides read TGTGCCAGCAGCCAACCTGGTCTGTCCTCTGGGGCCAACGTCCTGACTTTC. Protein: CASSQPGLSSGANVLTF.